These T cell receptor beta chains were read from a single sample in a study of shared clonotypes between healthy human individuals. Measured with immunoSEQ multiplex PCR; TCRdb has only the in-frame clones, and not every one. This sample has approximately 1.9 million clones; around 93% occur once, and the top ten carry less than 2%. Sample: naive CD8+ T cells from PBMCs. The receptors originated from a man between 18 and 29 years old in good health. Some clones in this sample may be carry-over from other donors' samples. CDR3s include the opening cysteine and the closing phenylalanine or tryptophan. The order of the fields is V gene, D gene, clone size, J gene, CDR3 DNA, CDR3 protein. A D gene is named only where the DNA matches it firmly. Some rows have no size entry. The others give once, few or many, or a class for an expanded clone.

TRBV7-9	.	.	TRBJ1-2	TGTGCCAGCAGCTTAAGTACTCTCCCCTATGGCTACACCTTC	CASSLSTLPYGYTF
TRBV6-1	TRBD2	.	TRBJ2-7	TGTGCCAGCAGTGAAATTCCTAGCGGGACATCCTACGAGCAGTACTTC	CASSEIPSGTSYEQYF
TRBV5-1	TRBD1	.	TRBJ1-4	TGCGCCAGCACTTCAGGGGGGGCGAGTGGGGAAAAACTGTTTTTT	CASTSGGASGEKLFF
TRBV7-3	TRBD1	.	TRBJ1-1	TGTGCCAGCAGCTTATTGGCAGGGGGTAACACTGAAGCTTTCTTT	CASSLLAGGNTEAFF
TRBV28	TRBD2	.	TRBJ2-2	TGTGCCAGCGTAGCGGGGGGCGGGGAGCTGTTTTTT	CASVAGGGELFF
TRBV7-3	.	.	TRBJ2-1	TGTGCCAGCAGCTTAAGGGGTGGGTCCTACAATGAGCAGTTCTTC	CASSLRGGSYNEQFF
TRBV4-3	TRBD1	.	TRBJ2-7	TGCGCCAGCAGCCAAGAACTATCCGGGACAGGGGTCTACGAGCAGTACTTC	CASSQELSGTGVYEQYF
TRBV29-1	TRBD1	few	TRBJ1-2	TGCAGCGCCCAGACAGGGAACTATGGCTACACCTTC	CSAQTGNYGYTF
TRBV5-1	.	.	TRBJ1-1	TGCGCCAGCAGTTCTGGGTTTGAACCTGAAGCTTTCTTT	CASSSGFEPEAFF
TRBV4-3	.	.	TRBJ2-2	TGCGCCAGCAGCCTTAGGGGGACGAACACCGGGGAGCTGTTTTTT	CASSLRGTNTGELFF
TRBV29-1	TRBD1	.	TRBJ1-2	TGCAGCGTTGATATTGGGACAGGGGGCGGCTATGGCTACACCTTC	CSVDIGTGGGYGYTF
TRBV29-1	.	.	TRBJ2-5	TGCAGCGTTGAAAGAGGGGACCAAGAGACCCAGTACTTC	CSVERGDQETQYF
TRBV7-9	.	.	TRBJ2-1	TGTGCCAGCAGCTTAGCTGGGATCCACAATGAGCAGTTCTTC	CASSLAGIHNEQFF
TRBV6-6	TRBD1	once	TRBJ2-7	TGTGCCAGCAGTTACTGGACAGGTGCCAGTCACGAGCAGTACTTC	CASSYWTGASHEQYF
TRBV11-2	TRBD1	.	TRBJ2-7	TGTGCCAGCAGCTGGGGGGGGACAGGGACATACGAGCAGTACTTC	CASSWGGTGTYEQYF
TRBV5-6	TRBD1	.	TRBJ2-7	TGTGCCAGCAGACGGACAGGGACCTACGAGCAGTACTTC	CASRRTGTYEQYF
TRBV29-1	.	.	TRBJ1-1	TGCAGCGTTTGGAGGAACACTGAAGCTTTCTTT	CSVWRNTEAFF
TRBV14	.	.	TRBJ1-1	TGTGCCAGCAGCCATCACAGGGTGAAGTCTACTGAAGCTTTCTTT	CASSHHRVKSTEAFF
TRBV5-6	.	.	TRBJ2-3	TGTGCCAGCAACCTCGGGACTCACACAGATACGCAGTATTTT	CASNLGTHTDTQYF
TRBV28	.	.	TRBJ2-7	TGTGCCAGCAGCCTAGGACTGAGCTCCTACGAGCAGTACTTC	CASSLGLSSYEQYF